The subject of this entry is one T cell receptor beta chain. This clonotype was detected ten times or more. What antigen it recognizes has not been identified. No base qualities exist here, and no much larger clone lies one base off it. The entry originates in a study of Graves' ophthalmopathy and Graves' hyperthyroidism (dated by TCRdb to between 2018 and 2020). General notes on the study: Peripheral blood was collected before any treatment was given, at the time of initial diagnosis. In total, approximately 140 blood samples were TCR-sequenced: 40 to 45 ophthalmopathy, around 75 hyperthyroidism and around 17 hyperthyroidism-to-ophthalmopathy patients. The study used signatures of the TCR beta repertoire to tell Graves' ophthalmopathy apart from Graves' hyperthyroidism and to predict which patients would progress to ophthalmopathy. T-cell repertoires of thyroid tissue and blood were compared in six hyperthyroidism patients. The independent validation cohort included 18 hyperthyroidism patients plus 17 patients who later progressed from hyperthyroidism to ophthalmopathy. A discovery set of 100 or so patients (more than 40 ophthalmopathy, fewer than 60 stable hyperthyroidism) was enrolled to explore V-J signatures distinguishing ophthalmopathy from hyperthyroidism. Following sampling, methimazole starting at 30 mg daily was administered to hyperthyroidism patients, and high-dose intravenous methylprednisolone was administered to ophthalmopathy patients. The 75 to 100 discovery patients were randomly divided into training and test sets at a 7:3 ratio.

For repertoire sequencing, TCR beta CDR3 regions were amplified from RNA transcripts. A first-round RT-PCR used HTBI primers with the Qiagen OneStep RT-PCR kit, followed by a second-round multiplex PCR, size selection and purification. Sequencing of the libraries was carried out on an Illumina HiSeq2000 in paired-end mode with 100 bp reads. Per the authors' processing: SOAPnuke was used to process the reads, throwing out any read that had adapters, had uncalled bases, had a mean Phred below 15, or lacked an exact constant-primer or identifier match. COPE v1.2.5 was used to merge high-quality paired reads. Each unique nucleotide sequence was treated as a clonotype, and MiTCR v1.1 was used to align the clonotypes to the IMGT TRB V, D and J references. Only V-J combinations with frequency above 0.0001 were analysed, covering approximately 99% of repertoires. For each V-J combination, a TCR clonal expansion and chaos score was defined as F50 clonal expansion divided by the chaos observed in the TCRdist matrix. Welch's t-statistics and random forest were used to reduce features to over ten V-J combinations, which were fed into a naive Bayes classifier. Thyroid-blood repertoire similarity was quantified with the Morisita-Horn index. Starting from the raw public reads, TCRdb applied fastp trimming at Q25, assembled clones with MiXCR and retained in-frame beta chains. Each CDR3 protein gets just one entry, which takes the most common genes and DNA from the rows behind it. The V and J calls follow TCRdb's processing rather than the paper's. This sample lists 450,000 or so distinct CDR3 sequences; approximately 15% were detected once. The ten biggest clones cover approximately 9.8% of the sample.

The CDR1 and CDR2 encoded by the germline V gene are KGHDR and SFDVKD. The CDR3 covers 13 residues, taking in both the cysteine and the phenylalanine. The read is trimmed to its CDR3 DNA, 39 bases read in frame from base 1. Relative to germline, V is 2 bases shorter and J is 7 bases shorter, with 10 bases between their ends. Results and caveats for the whole study, not just this receptor: Most expanded thyroid clonotypes with frequency above 0.001 were also detected in blood, suggesting blood repertoires may reflect the thyroid immune response. In validation, the model predicted ophthalmopathy progression with roughly 68% sensitivity and 72.22% specificity; some twelve predicted patients were CT-confirmed with GO in a median of about 6.1 months. No statistical method was used to set the sample size in advance, and the investigators knew which group each participant was assigned to. In cross-validation, the 13-signature model distinguished ophthalmopathy from stable hyperthyroidism with about 88% sensitivity and roughly 81% specificity, and in the test set the corresponding values were roughly 78% and 74%.

Ophthalmopathy patients were characterized by moderately to severely active disease, a Clinical Activity Score of at least 3, a NOSPECS grade of at least 4, and a disease duration under 3 months. Patients were excluded if they had other autoimmune diseases, uncontrolled infections, pregnancy or lactation. Clinical symptoms, serum thyroxine, TRAb, thyroid ultrasound and orbital computed tomography formed the basis of the diagnosis. Using Ficoll-Paque density gradient centrifugation, PBMCs were isolated from about 9.4 ml of fresh peripheral blood. Total RNA was extracted using Trizol reagent, and RNA quality was checked on an Agilent 2100 Bioanalyzer.

This clonotype originated in a woman in her twenties or thirties with Graves' ophthalmopathy. Donor details come from another sample of the same person, matched by shared clones. In this chain, TRBV24-1 is recombined with TRBJ1-1, with the D gene call left open. The specimen sequenced was blood. CDR3 sequence: CATSDSGVREAFF. The DNA sequence is as follows: TGTGCCACCAGTGATTCCGGCGTGCGTGAAGCTTTCTTT.